This record looks at one T cell receptor (beta chain) sequence and its context. Its antigen target is currently unknown. No qualities accompany the bases; no much larger clone lies one base away. These data come from a study of T-cell memory formation after mild COVID-19 (dated by TCRdb to 2020 to 2022). Background for the entire study: TCR sequence clusters from the two donors were largely donor specific. In a couple of donors, T-cell clones that expanded and contracted after mild COVID-19 were tracked by sequencing TCRalpha and TCRbeta repertoires over time. Two young, previously healthy adult volunteers made up the cohort, one male and one female.

Unmatched junction bases come to 10, with V trimmed by 2 bases and J by 13 bases. The CDR3 holds 14 amino acids from the cysteine to the phenylalanine. Only CDR3 DNA remains: 42 bases, in frame from the first base. Ficoll-Paque density gradient centrifugation was the method used to isolate PBMCs. TCRdb names Illumina NovaSeq 6000 as the instrument used. TCRalpha and TCRbeta cDNA libraries were constructed by 5'RACE with constant-segment primers, with sample barcodes and unique molecular identifiers being introduced. RNA was extracted from every sample with Trizol reagent. Amplification of the libraries took two PCR steps, and the second step added a second sample barcode plus Illumina TruSeq adapters. The libraries were sequenced on an Illumina NovaSeq using 2 x 150 bp paired-end reads. The authors processed their data as follows. Demultiplexing of reads and collapsing into UMI-guided consensus sequences were performed with migec v1.2.7. Using mixcr v2.1.11, UMI consensuses were aligned to TRA and TRB V and J templates and then assembled into clonotypes. A clonotype was counted as expanded or contracted only when both edgeR and NoisET called the clonotype significant, with the noise models trained on biological replicates. For edgeR calls, a false discovery rate-adjusted p below 0.01 and a log2 fold-change threshold of 1 were applied. As an exploratory analysis of dynamics, max-normalized trajectories of the 1000 most abundant clonotypes were examined by PCA with hierarchical clustering. The CD4 or CD8 phenotype of responding clones was assigned using the separately sequenced CD4+ and CD8+ repertoires. The public reads were run again by TCRdb, first through fastp at Q25 and then through MiXCR, and only productive beta chains were kept. Rows merge per CDR3 protein into single entries with the most common DNA and genes. These V and J calls originate from TCRdb's pipeline instead of the authors' own analysis. The sample yields 200,000 or so distinct CDR3 sequences; 9.5% were counted once. The biggest ten clones account for around 3.3% of the sample.

What the study reported, not specific to this receptor: Clones contracting from day 15 to 85 had balanced CD4/CD8 phenotypes, while a second wave expanding from day 15 to 37 was biased towards CD4+. Only a couple of mild cases were covered by the study, and larger cohorts that include severe cases with pre-infection samples were considered necessary. SARS-CoV-2 specificity was not confirmed for the second-wave clones peaking on day 37. Contracting CD4+ clones appeared mostly in the CM and EM memory subsets, whereas CD8+ clones were enriched in EMRA. Some responding clones were detected in pre-infection memory, which suggested that pre-existing cross-reactive memory T cells had joined the SARS-CoV-2 response.

The origin of this receptor is a man between 18 and 35 years old who had mild COVID-19 (a few samples of this study predate the infection). The sample titles of this study are shuffled in the database, so cell type and time point are left out; the donor was told from shared clones. The chain couples TRBV12-3 or TRBV12-4 to TRBJ2-2; 7 junctional bases match TRBD1. Material for sequencing was PBMCs or a T cell subset sorted from them (not recorded which). Here is the DNA: TGTGCCAGCAGTTTATCAGGACAGGTCGTCAGGCTGTTTTTT. Translated, this gives CASSLSGQVVRLFF.